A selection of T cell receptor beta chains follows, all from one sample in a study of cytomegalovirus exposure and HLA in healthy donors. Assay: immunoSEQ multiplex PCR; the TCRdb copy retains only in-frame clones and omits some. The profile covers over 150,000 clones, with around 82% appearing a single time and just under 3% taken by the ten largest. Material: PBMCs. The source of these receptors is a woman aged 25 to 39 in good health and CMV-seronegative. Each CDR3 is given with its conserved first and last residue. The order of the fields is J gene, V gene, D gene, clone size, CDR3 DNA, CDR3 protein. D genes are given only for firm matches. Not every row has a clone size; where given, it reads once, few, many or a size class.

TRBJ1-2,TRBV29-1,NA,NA,TGCAGCGTCGGTCGCCGGGGTGGCTACACCTTC,CSVGRRGGYTF
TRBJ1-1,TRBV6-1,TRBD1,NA,TGTGCCAGCAGTCCGGACAGGACAATGAACACTGAAGCTTTCTTT,CASSPDRTMNTEAFF
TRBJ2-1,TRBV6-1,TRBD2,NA,TGTGCCAGCAGCCGACTAGCGGGATCCACTAATGAGCAGTTCTTC,CASSRLAGSTNEQFF
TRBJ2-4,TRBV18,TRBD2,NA,TGTGCCAGCTCACCTAGCGGGAGCTGGGCCAAAAACATTCAGTACTTC,CASSPSGSWAKNIQYF
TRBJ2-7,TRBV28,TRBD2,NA,TGTGCCAGCAGTTTAGTGGTAGCGGGAGGGAATTACTACGAGCAGTACTTC,CASSLVVAGGNYYEQYF
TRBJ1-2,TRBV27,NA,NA,TGTGCCAGCAGTTCCCAGGGGTATGGCTACACCTTC,CASSSQGYGYTF
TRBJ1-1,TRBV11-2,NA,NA,TGTGCCAGCAGTGTGAATGGGGGAGGTTCTGAAGCTTTCTTT,CASSVNGGGSEAFF
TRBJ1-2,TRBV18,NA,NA,TGTGCCAGCTCACCACCCGGGTTTGGCTACACCTTC,CASSPPGFGYTF
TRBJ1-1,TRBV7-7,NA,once,TGTGCTAGCAGCCGCTCCGAGGCCACTGAAGCTTTCTTT,CASSRSEATEAFF
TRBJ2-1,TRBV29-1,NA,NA,TGCAGCGTTGGTCAGGGCATCTACAATGAGCAGTTCTTC,CSVGQGIYNEQFF
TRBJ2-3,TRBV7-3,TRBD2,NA,TGTGCCAGCAGCCTAGCGGGGGCCGGGTCAGATACGCAGTATTTT,CASSLAGAGSDTQYF
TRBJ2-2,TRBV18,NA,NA,TGTGCCAGCTCACCATACAGGGACACCGGGGAGCTGTTTTTT,CASSPYRDTGELFF
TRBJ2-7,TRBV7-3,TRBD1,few,TGTGCCAGCAGCTCCCCGACAGGGTTAGGCGAGCAGTACTTC,CASSSPTGLGEQYF
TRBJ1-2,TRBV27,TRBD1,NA,TGTGCCAGCAAACTAACAGGGGGGGCCTATGGCTACACCTTC,CASKLTGGAYGYTF
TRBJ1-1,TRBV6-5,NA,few,TGTGCCAGCAGTTACTCGAGGTCGGTGCTCGGGGATGAAGCTTTCTTT,CASSYSRSVLGDEAFF
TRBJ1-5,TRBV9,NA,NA,TGTGCCAGCAGCCCAGCGAGCGGACAGCCCCAGCATTTT,CASSPASGQPQHF
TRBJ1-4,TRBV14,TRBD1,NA,TGTGCCAGCAGCACATTGAGGACAGGCAATGAAAAACTGTTTTTT,CASSTLRTGNEKLFF
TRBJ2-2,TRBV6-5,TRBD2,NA,TGTGCCAGCAGTGGGGCGGGAGGGCCGACCGGGGAGCTGTTTTTT,CASSGAGGPTGELFF
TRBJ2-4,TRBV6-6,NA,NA,TGTGCCAGCAGTTCGGGGACACAAATAGCCAAAAACATTCAGTACTTC,CASSSGTQIAKNIQYF
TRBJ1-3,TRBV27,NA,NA,TGTGCCAGCAGTCCACACCCTTTGGCCGCGGGAGGGTTTGATGGAAACACCATATATTTT,CASSPHPLAAGGFDGNTIYF
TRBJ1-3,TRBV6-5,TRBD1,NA,TGTGCCAGCAGTTTGCTCGACAGGGGAATTGGAAACACCATATATTTT,CASSLLDRGIGNTIYF
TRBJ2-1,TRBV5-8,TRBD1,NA,TGTGCCAGCAGCTCCGGGACAGGGCCTTTAAATGAGCAGTTCTTC,CASSSGTGPLNEQFF
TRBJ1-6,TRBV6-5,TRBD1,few,TGTGCCAGCAGTCCGAACAGGGGGAATTCACCCCTCCACTTT,CASSPNRGNSPLHF
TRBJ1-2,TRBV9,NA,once,TGTGCCAGCAGCGCCCGTGGCTACACCTTC,CASSARGYTF
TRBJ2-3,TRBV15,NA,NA,TGTGCCACCAGCAGAGATCCTGGCGGGACTAGCACAGATACGCAGTATTTT,CATSRDPGGTSTDTQYF
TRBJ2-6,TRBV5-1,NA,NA,TGCGCCAGCAGCCCGTCCCCGGCCAACGTCCTGACTTTC,CASSPSPANVLTF
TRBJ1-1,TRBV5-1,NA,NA,TGCGCCAGCAGCTTGGGGGGGCCGTTCTGGTCAGCTTTCTTT,CASSLGGPFWSAFF
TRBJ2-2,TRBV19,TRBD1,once,TGTGCCAGTAGTCCGGGACAGGGGGATACCGGGGAGCTGTTTTTT,CASSPGQGDTGELFF
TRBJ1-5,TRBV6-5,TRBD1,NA,TGTGCCAGCAGTTCTGACAGGGATCAGCCCCAGCATTTT,CASSSDRDQPQHF
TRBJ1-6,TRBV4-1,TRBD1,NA,TGCGCCAGCAGCCAAGATGGCGGGACAGCCTATAATTCACCCCTCCACTTT,CASSQDGGTAYNSPLHF
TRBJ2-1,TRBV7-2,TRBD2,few,TGTGCCAGCAGCCTCGGACTAGCGGAGTACAATGAGCAGTTCTTC,CASSLGLAEYNEQFF
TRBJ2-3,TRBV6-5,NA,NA,TGTGCCAGCAGTTACTCACTCACAGATACGCAGTATTTT,CASSYSLTDTQYF
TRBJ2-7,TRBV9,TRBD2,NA,TGTGCCAGCACCGACCTCCGGGAGGGCCTCTACGAGCAGTACTTC,CASTDLREGLYEQYF
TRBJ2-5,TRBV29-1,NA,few,TGCAGCGTTGCGGGAGAGACCCAGTACTTC,CSVAGETQYF
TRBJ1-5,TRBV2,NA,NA,TGTGCCAGCAGTGAAGAGGGGAGCAATCAGCCCCAGCATTTT,CASSEEGSNQPQHF
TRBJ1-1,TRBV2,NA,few,TGTGCCAGCAGTCGTTCCTGGAGGCAGGAGAACACTGAAGCTTTCTTT,CASSRSWRQENTEAFF
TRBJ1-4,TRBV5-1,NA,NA,TGCGCCAGCAGCTTGGGGAGGTCTAATGAAAAACTGTTTTTT,CASSLGRSNEKLFF
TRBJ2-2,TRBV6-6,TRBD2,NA,TGTGCCAGCAGTTATTTAGGGACTAGCGCGGACGGGGAGCTGTTTTTT,CASSYLGTSADGELFF
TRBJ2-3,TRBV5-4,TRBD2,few,TGTGCCAGCAGCCCTCGGACTAGCGGAGATACGCAGTATTTT,CASSPRTSGDTQYF
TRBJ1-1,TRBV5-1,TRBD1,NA,TGCGCCAGCAGCGGTCAGGGGGTGAACACTGAAGCTTTCTTT,CASSGQGVNTEAFF
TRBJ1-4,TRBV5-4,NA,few,TGTGCCAGCAGCTCCCCCGACAGTAGTAATGAAAAACTGTTTTTT,CASSSPDSSNEKLFF
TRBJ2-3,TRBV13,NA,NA,TGTGCCAGCAGCTTAAATCGCTTGGGGGCTCTAACGCCAGATACGCAGTATTTT,CASSLNRLGALTPDTQYF
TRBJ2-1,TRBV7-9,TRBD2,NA,TGTGCCAGCAGCCCCGCGTTGCGGGAGAAGTTCTTC,CASSPALREKFF
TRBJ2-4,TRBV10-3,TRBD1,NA,TGTGCCATCAGTGCAACGGGACAGCTCCAAAACATTCAGTACTTC,CAISATGQLQNIQYF
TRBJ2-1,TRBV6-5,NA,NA,TGTGCCAGCAGTTACTCCAAAAATGAGCAGTTCTTC,CASSYSKNEQFF
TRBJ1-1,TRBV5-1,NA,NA,TGCGCCAGCAGCGGAACACAGATGAACACTGAAGCTTTCTTT,CASSGTQMNTEAFF
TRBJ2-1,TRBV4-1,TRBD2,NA,TGCGCCAGCAGCCAAGATGCGCGGGGGGGCTCGTTCTACAATGAGCAGTTCTTC,CASSQDARGGSFYNEQFF
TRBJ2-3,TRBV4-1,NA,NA,TGCGCCAGCAGCCTCCAGGGTACAGATACGCAGTATTTT,CASSLQGTDTQYF
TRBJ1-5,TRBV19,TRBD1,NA,TGTGCCAGTAACTATGGGGGACAGGGAGGTCAGCCCCAGCATTTT,CASNYGGQGGQPQHF
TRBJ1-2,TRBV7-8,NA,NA,TGTGCCAGCAGCTCGTACAGGCGCTATGGCTACACCTTC,CASSSYRRYGYTF
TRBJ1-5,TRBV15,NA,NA,TGTGCCACCAGCAGAGATCTGGCGGTAGGGGTGCAGCCCCAGCATTTT,CATSRDLAVGVQPQHF
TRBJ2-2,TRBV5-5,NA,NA,TGTGCCAGCAGCCTCGTCCCAGGGCCCGGGGAGCTGTTTTTT,CASSLVPGPGELFF
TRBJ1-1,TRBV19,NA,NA,TGTGCCAGTAGTATAGCGCCAGGGGCTGAAGCTTTCTTT,CASSIAPGAEAFF
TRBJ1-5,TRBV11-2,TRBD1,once,TGTGCCAGCAGCGCCGGGACAGGGGATCAGCCCCAGCATTTT,CASSAGTGDQPQHF
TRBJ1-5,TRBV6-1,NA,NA,TGTGCCAGCAGCTCTTTGAATCAGCCCCAGCATTTT,CASSSLNQPQHF